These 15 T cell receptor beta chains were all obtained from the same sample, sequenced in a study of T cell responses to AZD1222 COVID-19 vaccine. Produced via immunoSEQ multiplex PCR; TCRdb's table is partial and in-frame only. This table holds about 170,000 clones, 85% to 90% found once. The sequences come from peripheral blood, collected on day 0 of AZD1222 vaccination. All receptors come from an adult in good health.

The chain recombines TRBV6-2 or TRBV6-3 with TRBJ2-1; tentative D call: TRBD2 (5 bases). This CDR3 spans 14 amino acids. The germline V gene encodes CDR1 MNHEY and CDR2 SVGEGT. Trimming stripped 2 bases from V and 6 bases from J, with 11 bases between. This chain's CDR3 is CASSYISGSNEQFF. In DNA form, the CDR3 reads TGTGCCAGCAGTTACATAAGCGGATCCAATGAGCAGTTCTTC.

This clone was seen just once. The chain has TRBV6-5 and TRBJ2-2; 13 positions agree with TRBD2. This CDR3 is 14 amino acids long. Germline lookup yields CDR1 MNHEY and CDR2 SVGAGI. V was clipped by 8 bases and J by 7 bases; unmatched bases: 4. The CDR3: CASGLAGVGGELFF. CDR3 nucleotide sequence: TGTGCCAGCGGACTAGCGGGGGTTGGCGGGGAGCTGTTTTTT.

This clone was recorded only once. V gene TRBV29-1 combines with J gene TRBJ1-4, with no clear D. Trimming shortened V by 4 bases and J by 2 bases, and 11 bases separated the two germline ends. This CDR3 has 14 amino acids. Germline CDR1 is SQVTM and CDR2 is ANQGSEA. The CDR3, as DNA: TGCAGCGTTGTCGGAGGGAGGACTAATGAAAAACTGTTTTTT. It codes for CSVVGGRTNEKLFF.

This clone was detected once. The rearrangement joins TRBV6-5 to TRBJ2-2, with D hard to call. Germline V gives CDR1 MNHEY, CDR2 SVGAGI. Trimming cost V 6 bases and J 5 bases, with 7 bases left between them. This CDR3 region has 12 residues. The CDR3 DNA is TGTGCCAGCAGCATAGTGACCGGGGAGCTGTTTTTT. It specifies CASSIVTGELFF.

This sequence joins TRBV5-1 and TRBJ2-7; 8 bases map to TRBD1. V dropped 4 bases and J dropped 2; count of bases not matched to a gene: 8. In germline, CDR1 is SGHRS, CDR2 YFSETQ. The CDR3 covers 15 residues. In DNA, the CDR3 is TGCGCCAGCAGCGAAATGACAGGGGCGACCTACGAGCAGTACGTC. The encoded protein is CASSEMTGATYEQYV.

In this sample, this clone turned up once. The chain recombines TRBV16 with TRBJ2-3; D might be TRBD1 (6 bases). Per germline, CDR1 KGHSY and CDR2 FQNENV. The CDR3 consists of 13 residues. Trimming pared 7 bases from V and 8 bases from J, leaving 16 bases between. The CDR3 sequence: CASTRDTRGTQYF. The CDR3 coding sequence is TGTGCCAGCACACGGGACACCCGAGGTACGCAGTATTTT.

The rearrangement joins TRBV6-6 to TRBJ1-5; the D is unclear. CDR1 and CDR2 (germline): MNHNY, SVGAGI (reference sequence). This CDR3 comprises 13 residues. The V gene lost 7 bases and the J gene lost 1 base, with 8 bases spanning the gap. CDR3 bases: TGTGCCAGCACGCCAGGCAGCAATCAGCCCCAGCATTTT. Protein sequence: CASTPGSNQPQHF.

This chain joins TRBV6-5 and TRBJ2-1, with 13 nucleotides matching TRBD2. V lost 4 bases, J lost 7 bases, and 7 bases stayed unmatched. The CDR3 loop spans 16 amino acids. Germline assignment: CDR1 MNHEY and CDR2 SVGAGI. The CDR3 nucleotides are TGTGCCAGCAGTTCCTGGACTAGCGGGGGACGGAATGAGCAGTTCTTC. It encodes CASSSWTSGGRNEQFF.

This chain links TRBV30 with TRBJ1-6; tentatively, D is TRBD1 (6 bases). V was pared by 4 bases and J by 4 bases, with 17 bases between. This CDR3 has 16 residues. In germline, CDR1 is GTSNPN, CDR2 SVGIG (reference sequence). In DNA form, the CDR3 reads TGTGCCTGGACCCTGAGGTGGGGGGCGTATAATTCACCCCTCCACTTT. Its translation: CAWTLRWGAYNSPLHF.

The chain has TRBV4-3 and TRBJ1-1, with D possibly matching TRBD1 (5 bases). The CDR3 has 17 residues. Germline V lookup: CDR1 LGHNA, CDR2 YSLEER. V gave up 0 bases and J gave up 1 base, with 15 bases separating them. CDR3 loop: CASSQDLKARGNTEAFF. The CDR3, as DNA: TGCGCCAGCAGCCAAGACCTTAAAGCAAGGGGGAACACTGAAGCTTTCTTT.

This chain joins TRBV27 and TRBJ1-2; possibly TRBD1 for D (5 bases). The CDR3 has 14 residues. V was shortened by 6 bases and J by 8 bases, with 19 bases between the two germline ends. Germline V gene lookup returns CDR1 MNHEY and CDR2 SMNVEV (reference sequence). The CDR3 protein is CASRPGTSRAGYTF. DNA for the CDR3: TGTGCCAGCAGGCCCGGGACTTCTAGAGCAGGCTACACCTTC.

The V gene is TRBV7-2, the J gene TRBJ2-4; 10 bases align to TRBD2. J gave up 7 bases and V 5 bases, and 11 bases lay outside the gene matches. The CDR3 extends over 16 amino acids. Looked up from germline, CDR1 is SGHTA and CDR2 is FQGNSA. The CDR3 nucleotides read TGTGCCAGCAGCCCGCGGGGAGCGGGAGGGTTGAACATTCAGTACTTC. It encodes CASSPRGAGGLNIQYF.

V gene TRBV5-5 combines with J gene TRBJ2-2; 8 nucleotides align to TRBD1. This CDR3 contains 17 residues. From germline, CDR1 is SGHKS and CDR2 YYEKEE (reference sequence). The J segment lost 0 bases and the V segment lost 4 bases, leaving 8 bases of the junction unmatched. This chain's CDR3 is CASSRGTGLANTGELFF. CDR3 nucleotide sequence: TGTGCCAGCAGCCGCGGGACAGGACTTGCGAACACCGGGGAGCTGTTTTTT.

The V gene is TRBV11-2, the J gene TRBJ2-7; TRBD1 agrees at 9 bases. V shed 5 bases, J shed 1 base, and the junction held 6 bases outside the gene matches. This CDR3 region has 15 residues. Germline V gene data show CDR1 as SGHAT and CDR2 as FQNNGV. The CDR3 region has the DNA TGTGCCAGCAGCAACTCCGGGACAGGGTCCTACGAGCAGTACTTC. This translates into CASSNSGTGSYEQYF.

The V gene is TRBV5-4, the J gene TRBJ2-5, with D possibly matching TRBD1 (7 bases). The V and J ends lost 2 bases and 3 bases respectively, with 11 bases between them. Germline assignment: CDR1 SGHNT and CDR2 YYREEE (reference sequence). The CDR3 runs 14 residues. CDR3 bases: TGTGCCAGCAGCTTAGGCGGGACAGAAGAGACCCAGTACTTC. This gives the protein CASSLGGTEETQYF.